This TCR beta chain was documented in a study of metastatic and nonmetastatic thyroid tumors. Overall study results and limits: Patients with malignant thyroid tumors reportedly had significantly higher TCR beta diversity than those with benign nodules, in blood and tumor.

In the study's own analysis: Clinicopathological groups supplied CDR3 differences that were used to build a distant-metastasis classifier for papillary thyroid cancer. TCRdb re-called clones from the PCR reads using MiXCR. These V and J calls derive from TCRdb rather than the authors' analysis. The data show tens of thousands of clones, 20% to 25% seen once. The V gene lost 6 bases and the J gene lost 1 base, with 9 bases spanning the gap. There are 13 residues in the CDR3. CDR1 and CDR2 from the germline V gene are MRHNA and SNTAGT. Nobody among the patients had been given any treatment before thyroid surgery. This clone showed up many times. The antigen is undetermined.

V usage is TRBV6-4 and J usage is TRBJ1-1; D perhaps matches TRBD1 (6 bases). Material for sequencing was blood. This TCR came from a female donor with papillary thyroid cancer or a benign thyroid nodule (not recorded which). Some clones in this sample may be carry-over from other donors' samples. The CDR3 sequence is CASRAGQNTEAFF. Written as DNA, the CDR3 is TGTGCCAGCAGGGCGGGACAGAACACTGAAGCTTTCTTT.